This T cell receptor (beta chain) was identified during a study of CD8 T cells in ankylosing spondylitis. Findings and limits, study-wide: One TCR beta motif, made up of several highly homologous variants, appeared characteristic of ankylosing spondylitis blood. As reported, disease-linked clones showed significant enrichment in matched ankylosing spondylitis synovial fluid. Clones linked with disease were CD8+ and fairly uncommon in the peripheral blood.

This clonotype was observed a handful of times. Its target is not known. Germline CDR1 is SGHAT and CDR2 is FQNNGV. Deletions cut 5 bases from V and 2 bases from J, with 16 bases between. This CDR3 spans 15 amino acids. TCRdb called the 5' RACE reads again in MiXCR, with one record for every CDR3 protein. Found here are over 450,000 distinct CDR3 sequences, roughly 13% of them singletons; the top ten hold around 6.8%. The chain couples TRBV11-2 to TRBJ2-7; D may match TRBD1 or TRBD2 (5 bases each). This sequence originates from a male donor with ankylosing spondylitis. The specimen was blood, either unsorted or a sorted T cell fraction (not recorded which). DNA for the CDR3: TGTGCCAGCAGCATTTCCGGGACGCGGCCCTACGAGCAGTACTTC. Translating it yields CASSISGTRPYEQYF.